The clone carrying this TCR beta chain appeared a few times. Its specificity is unknown. This sample is part of a study of identical twins. General observations from the study: Twins shared out-of-frame alpha sequences with excess low generation probability. For cord blood, abundant beta clonotypes had fewer insertions, unlike memory repertoires, which showed none. Beta out-of-frame sequences displayed a weaker excess of sharing between twins.

Template switching added a universal primer site, and cDNA bore unique molecular identifiers. TCRdb used MiXCR to reprocess the 5' RACE reads, holding one entry per CDR3 protein. The top ten clones hold approximately 1.6% of a sample with approximately 670,000 distinct CDR3 sequences, around 6.1% of them seen once. The TCR originated in a man younger than 35 in good health. Sequenced material: naive T cells sorted from blood.

CDR3 DNA: TGCAGCGTTAGGGCGGGAGGATACAATGAGCAGTTCTTC. It codes for CSVRAGGYNEQFF. The chain recombines TRBV29-1 with TRBJ2-1; 8 nucleotides line up with TRBD2. Germline trimming cut 5 bases from V and 4 bases from J; bases unmatched to any gene: 4. The CDR3 covers 13 residues. CDR1 is SQVTM and CDR2 is ANQGSEA in the germline V gene.